The 27 T cell receptor beta chains below were found in one sample sequenced in a study of blood T cells in healthy people across ages. The second PCR ran about 6 to 11 cycles with a sample-barcoded 5' primer and J-beta primers. TCRdb used MiXCR to reprocess the 5' RACE reads, holding one entry per CDR3 protein. The sample consists of about 930,000 distinct CDR3 sequences, about 27% of them appearing once. This sample was shared with a second study, whose subject was T cells of mothers and their children.

The sample comprised blood. The receptors here all came from a woman between 40 and 55 years old in good health.

This clonotype was found a few times. The CDR3 loop is CSATTQTGTQYNEQFF. DNA for the CDR3: TGCAGTGCTACCACCCAAACCGGGACACAATACAATGAGCAGTTCTTC. The V and J genes are TRBV20-1 and TRBJ2-1; perhaps TRBD1 as D (6 bases). Trimming removed 4 bases from V and 4 bases from J, with 20 bases in between. Germline CDR1 and CDR2: DFQATT and SNEGSKA (reference sequence). CDR3 length: 16 residues.

Points on this clonotype: Germline is not matched at one junction end, which may reflect a read error. The CDR3 bases are TGTGTCAGCTCACCGATCGACGGCATTAGCGGGGGGCGGTACAATGAGCAGTTCTTC. It yields the protein CVSSPIDGISGGRYNEQFF. The rearrangement joins TRBV18 to TRBJ2-1; 10 positions match TRBD2. Germline CDR1 and CDR2: KGHSH and LQKENI. The CDR3 is made up of 19 amino acids.

There are a few counts of this clonotype. The rearrangement links TRBV7-2 to TRBJ1-5; 7 nucleotides agree with TRBD1. Trimming took 4 bases from V and 4 from J; bases not matched to a gene: 7. Germline V CDR1 and CDR2: SGHTA, FQGNSA. CDR3 length: 15 amino acids. CDR3 amino acids: CASSSFRGQNQPQHF. CDR3 coding DNA: TGTGCCAGCAGCTCCTTTAGGGGACAGAATCAGCCCCAGCATTTT.

This clonotype was observed at least ten times. The chain uses TRBV4-2 and TRBJ2-3, with 8 bases lining up with TRBD2. V shed 3 bases, J shed 5 bases, and the junction held 13 bases outside the gene matches. The CDR3 covers 17 residues. Germline V CDR1 and CDR2: LGHNA, YNFKEQ. The CDR3 bases are TGTGCCAGCAGCCAGGCGGCTAGCGGGTCAACCGGAGATACGCAGTATTTT. Protein sequence: CASSQAASGSTGDTQYF.

The chain uses TRBV7-3 and TRBJ2-5; D unresolved. V lost 1 base and J 5 bases, leaving 8 bases between the germline ends. CDR3 length: 13 residues. Per germline, CDR1 SGHTA and CDR2 FQGTGA. In DNA, the CDR3 is TGTGCCAGCAGCTTAAGTTTTGGGGAGACCCAGTACTTC. It codes for CASSLSFGETQYF. The full variable domain, with the rest looked up from reference TRBV7-3 and TRBJ2-5, is GAGVSQTPSNKVTEKGKYVELRCDPISGHTALYWYRQSLGQGPEFLIYFQGTGAADDSGLPNDRFFAVRPEGSVSTLKIQRTERGDSAVYLCASSLSFGETQYFGPGTRLLVL.

Many counts were recorded for this clonotype. The rearrangement joins TRBV28 to TRBJ2-7; 12 nucleotides align to TRBD1. The J segment lost 7 bases and the V segment lost 6 bases, leaving 7 bases of the junction unmatched. The CDR3 loop spans 14 amino acids. The germline V gene encodes CDR1 MDHEN and CDR2 SYDVKM. In DNA, the CDR3 is TGTGCCAGCAGCTTAGGGACAGGGGGCCTGGAGCAGTACTTC. Translation: CASSLGTGGLEQYF.

This clonotype was detected only a few times. The chain has TRBV11-2 and TRBJ1-1; D call uncertain. The CDR3 is made up of 13 amino acids. The germline V gene has CDR1 SGHAT and CDR2 FQNNGV. Trimming shortened V by 1 base and J by 4 bases, and 7 bases separated the two germline ends. The CDR3 sequence: CASSLGHSTEAFF. In DNA, the CDR3 is TGTGCCAGCAGCTTAGGGCACAGCACTGAAGCTTTCTTT.

This clonotype was found a few times. CDR3 region: CASSRGDGKRETQYF. The CDR3 nucleotides are TGTGCCAGCTCCAGAGGAGACGGAAAGAGAGAGACCCAGTACTTC. The chain combines TRBV18 with TRBJ2-5; no definite D call. Trimming pared 6 bases from V and 4 bases from J, leaving 18 bases between. The CDR3 runs 15 residues. The germline CDR1 and CDR2 sequences are KGHSH and LQKENI.

This chain joins TRBV7-9 and TRBJ2-1, with 9 bases matching TRBD2. Germline values: CDR1 SEHNR, CDR2 FQNEAQ (reference sequence). This CDR3 contains 18 residues. Trimming at V came to 5 bases and at J to 4 bases, leaving 15 bases not matched to a gene. Written as DNA, the CDR3 is TGTGCCAGCAGCACCAGAGCGGGGGGTTCCACTGTTTACAATGAGCAGTTCTTC. The encoded protein is CASSTRAGGSTVYNEQFF.

The chain employs TRBV7-9 and TRBJ2-5; tentatively, D is TRBD1 (6 bases). Looked up from germline, CDR1 is SEHNR and CDR2 is FQNEAQ (reference sequence). This CDR3 comprises 15 residues. The germline V and J ends were trimmed by 3 bases and 1 base, with 12 bases remaining between them. The CDR3 reads CASSFGLDSQETQYF. The CDR3 bases are TGTGCCAGCAGCTTTGGCCTGGACAGCCAAGAGACCCAGTACTTC.

This rearrangement joins TRBV20-1 to TRBJ2-2, with TRBD2 matching 7 bases. CDR1 and CDR2 (germline): DFQATT, SNEGSKA (reference sequence). This CDR3 has 12 residues. The V and J ends lost 5 bases and 6 bases, in that order; junction bases with no gene match: 3. This chain's CDR3 is CSAERGSGELFF. The CDR3 DNA sequence: TGCAGTGCTGAGCGGGGCTCCGGGGAGCTGTTTTTT.

J is TRBJ1-2 and V is TRBV7-9; D is ambiguous. The V gene's germline CDR1 is SEHNR and CDR2 FQNEAQ (reference sequence). V lost 0 bases, J lost 4 bases, and 12 bases lay in between. The CDR3 runs to 15 residues. This chain's CDR3 is CASSLAQSLSYGYTF. The CDR3 DNA sequence: TGTGCCAGCAGCTTAGCGCAGAGTCTGAGCTATGGCTACACCTTC.

The V and J genes are TRBV28 and TRBJ2-2; 8 nucleotides line up with TRBD2. The germline V gene encodes CDR1 MDHEN and CDR2 SYDVKM. This CDR3 comprises 15 residues. The ends lost 8 bases at V and 4 bases at J; junction bases unmatched: 9. The chain's CDR3 is CASATASGGTGELFF. The CDR3 DNA reads as TGTGCCAGCGCCACCGCGAGCGGGGGCACCGGGGAGCTGTTTTTT. Based on the CDR3 plus reference TRBV28 and TRBJ2-2, the full variable domain is DVKVTQSSRYLVKRTGEKVFLECVQDMDHENMFWYRQDPGLGLRLIYFSYDVKMKEKGDIPEGYSVSREKKERFSLILESASTNQTSMYLCASATASGGTGELFFGEGSRLTVL.

The rearrangement uses TRBV7-2 and TRBJ2-4, with D possibly being TRBD2 (6 bases). Per the germline V gene, CDR1 is SGHTA and CDR2 is FQGNSA. The CDR3 runs to 16 residues. V shed 3 bases and J shed 0 bases, with 12 bases lying between them. CDR3: CASSLGTFIAKNIQYF. The CDR3 coding sequence is TGTGCCAGCAGCTTGGGGACTTTTATAGCCAAAAACATTCAGTACTTC. The full variable domain, in which reference TRBV7-2 and TRBJ2-4 provide the parts outside the CDR3, is GAGVSQSPSNKVTEKGKDVELRCDPISGHTALYWYRQSLGQGLEFLIYFQGNSAPDKSGLPSDRFSAERTGGSVSTLTIQRTQQEDSAVYLCASSLGTFIAKNIQYFGAGTRLSVL.

This clonotype has a handful of counts. One junction end does not reproduce the germline sequence, and a read error may be involved. This chain links TRBV11-1 with TRBJ2-3; D might be TRBD1 (5 bases). Germline CDR1 SGHAT, CDR2 FQDESV (reference sequence). This CDR3 has 16 residues. The CDR3 protein is CAGSFVGQASTDTQYF. The CDR3 coding sequence is TGTGCCGGCAGCTTTGTAGGACAAGCTAGCACAGATACGCAGTATTTT.

This chain connects TRBV5-1 to TRBJ2-1; 11 bases align to TRBD2. Germline lookup yields CDR1 SGHRS and CDR2 YFSETQ. This CDR3 comprises 15 residues. J lost 8 bases, V lost 3 bases, and 7 bases had no gene match. CDR3 in DNA: TGCGCCAGCAGCTCTAGCGGGGGGACATACGATGAGCAGTTCTTC. Its protein is CASSSSGGTYDEQFF.

This clonotype was seen only a few times. The chain uses TRBV12-3 or TRBV12-4 and TRBJ1-5, with D possibly TRBD1 on 6 matching bases. The CDR3 runs 15 residues. V gave up 3 bases and J gave up 2 bases, with 11 bases separating them. In DNA form, the CDR3 reads TGTGCCAGCAGTTTGGGGGCGAGCGGCAATCAGCCCCAGCATTTT. Encoded protein: CASSLGASGNQPQHF.

This chain links TRBV27 with TRBJ2-1; 9 bases fit TRBD1. Germline V gene sequence: CDR1 MNHEY, CDR2 SMNVEV (reference sequence). The V segment lost 4 bases and the J segment 5 bases; nucleotides outside the gene matches: 3. The CDR3 runs 14 residues. The CDR3 is CASSWRDRDNEQFF. The CDR3 coding sequence is TGTGCCAGCAGTTGGCGGGACAGGGACAATGAGCAGTTCTTC.

Regarding this clonotype: The junction shows a germline mismatch at one end, possibly a read error. V gene TRBV28 combines with J gene TRBJ1-2; 11 nucleotides align to TRBD1. The germline gives CDR1 MDHEN, CDR2 SYDVKM. The CDR3 contains 16 residues. DNA for the CDR3: TGTGCCTGCAGTTTACACGGACAGGGGGCGCGGTATGGCTACACCTTC. The encoded protein is CACSLHGQGARYGYTF.

This clonotype has a count of ten or more. The V and J genes are TRBV27 and TRBJ2-5, with D possibly being TRBD1 (6 bases). With 5 bases removed from V and 4 bases from J, the gap between germline ends came to 17 bases. Germline-derived CDR1 and CDR2 are MNHEY and SMNVEV (reference sequence). CDR3 size: 15 residues. CDR3 nucleotides: TGTGCCAGCAGTGGAACAACAGGGCTATCAGAGACCCAGTACTTC. It is translated as CASSGTTGLSETQYF.

The chain is built from TRBV12-3 or TRBV12-4 and TRBJ2-3, with D perhaps TRBD2 (5 bases). Trimming stripped 3 bases from V and 6 bases from J, with 13 bases between. The CDR3 consists of 14 residues. The DNA for the CDR3 is TGTGCCAGCAGTTTGCAAGCGGCCCGCGATACGCAGTATTTT. Protein sequence: CASSLQAARDTQYF.

This clonotype came up many times. The V and J genes are TRBV6-2 or TRBV6-3 and TRBJ2-7; D unclear. V lost 6 bases and J lost 6, with 12 bases in between. This CDR3 is built from 12 residues. The germline V gene encodes CDR1 MNHEY and CDR2 SVGEGT. The CDR3 sequence is CASSTPVGEQYF. The DNA for the CDR3 is TGTGCCAGCAGCACCCCTGTGGGCGAGCAGTACTTC.

In its sample, this clonotype was seen many times. CDR3 loop: CASSQGQGIDIQYF. For the CDR3, the DNA is TGCGCCAGCAGCCAGGGACAGGGCATTGACATTCAGTACTTC. The J gene is TRBJ2-4, the V gene TRBV5-1, with TRBD1 matching 9 bases. The CDR3 is 14 amino acids. CDR1 is SGHRS and CDR2 is YFSETQ in the germline V gene. The trim removed 4 bases at V and 8 bases at J, leaving 7 bases unmatched.

This clonotype was found a few times. The chain combines TRBV9 with TRBJ2-3; D gene uncertain. Deletions cut 0 bases from V and 6 bases from J, with 5 bases between. Per the germline V gene, CDR1 is SGDLS and CDR2 is YYNGEE. The CDR3 runs 12 residues. The CDR3 DNA follows: TGTGCCAGCAGCGTAGTTCAGGATACGCAGTATTTT. It translates to CASSVVQDTQYF.

CDR3 protein: CASRLQGVPRTEAFF. CDR3 sequence (DNA): TGTGCCAGCAGACTACAAGGAGTACCCCGCACTGAAGCTTTCTTT. V usage is TRBV27 and J usage is TRBJ1-1; no firm D call. CDR1 is MNHEY, CDR2 SMNVEV, per germline (reference sequence). V lost 6 bases to trimming and J lost 4 bases, with 18 bases between them. CDR3 length: 15 amino acids.

This clonotype was counted at least ten times. The chain links TRBV5-1 to TRBJ1-2, with 7 bases aligning to TRBD1. Trimming took 3 bases from V and 6 from J; bases not matched to a gene: 14. This CDR3 contains 16 residues. Germline V gene data show CDR1 as SGHRS and CDR2 as YFSETQ. The CDR3 region has the DNA TGCGCCAGCAGCTCGCACCCAACCCAGGGGGGCGATGGCTACACCTTC. Protein product: CASSSHPTQGGDGYTF.

This clonotype was picked up many times. The chain employs TRBV29-1 and TRBJ1-6, with D unresolved. The CDR3 consists of 13 residues. V was cut by 5 bases and J by 7 bases, with 12 bases left in between. The germline V gene has CDR1 SQVTM and CDR2 ANQGSEA. DNA of the CDR3: TGCAGCGTTAAAGGCGACTTGAATTCACCCCTCCACTTT. Translating gives CSVKGDLNSPLHF.